The 19 T cell receptor beta chains presented below share a single source sample, sequenced in a study of T cell changes during pregnancy in multiple sclerosis. The method was immunoSEQ multiplex PCR; TCRdb's version includes in-frame clones alone and lacks a portion of them. The repertoire consists of approximately 61,000 clones, with about 88% occurring once and the leading ten covering 3% to 3.5%. The sequencing used peripheral blood, collected in the first trimester of pregnancy. These receptors were collected from a female donor in good health, enrolled as a control in a pregnancy study.

The chain recombines TRBV28 with TRBJ2-2; 8 bases are a match to TRBD1. Unmatched junction bases numbered 1, after V lost 2 bases and J lost 2 bases. Germline V gene sequence: CDR1 MDHEN, CDR2 SYDVKM. The CDR3 is 15 amino acids. The CDR3 coding sequence is TGTGCCAGCAGTTTAGGGACAGGTAACACCGGGGAGCTGTTTTTT. The encoded protein is CASSLGTGNTGELFF.

This clone has a single count. This chain links TRBV27 with TRBJ2-3, with D perhaps matching TRBD1 (8 bases). The V gene's germline CDR1 is MNHEY and CDR2 SMNVEV (reference sequence). Trimming took 4 bases from V and 4 from J, leaving 12 bases between them. The CDR3 is 14 residues long. The DNA of the CDR3 is TGTGCCAGCAGTTACAGGGGGAGGGCAGATACGCAGTATTTT. This gives the protein CASSYRGRADTQYF.

The rearrangement joins TRBV6-5 to TRBJ2-3; TRBD2 matches 10 bases. The trim removed 2 bases at V and 0 bases at J, leaving 2 bases unmatched. CDR3 length: 16 amino acids. Per the germline V gene, CDR1 is MNHEY and CDR2 is SVGAGI. CDR3 protein: CASSYQLAGSTDTQYF. DNA for the CDR3: TGTGCCAGCAGTTACCAACTAGCGGGGAGCACAGATACGCAGTATTTT.

The rearrangement joins TRBV7-8 to TRBJ1-5, with D maybe TRBD1 (5 bases). CDR3 length: 15 residues. The germline gives CDR1 SGHVS, CDR2 FQNEAQ. The ends were cut back, 4 bases at V and 0 bases at J, with 10 bases in the middle. CDR3 sequence (DNA): TGTGCCAGCAGCTCTGGAAGGGGTAGCAATCAGCCCCAGCATTTT. It yields the protein CASSSGRGSNQPQHF.

The genes are TRBV7-3 and TRBJ1-2, with TRBD1 as a possible D gene (5 bases). CDR3 size: 14 residues. CDR1 is SGHTA and CDR2 is FQGTGA in the germline V gene. Deletions cut 0 bases from V and 7 bases from J, with 12 bases between. The CDR3 spells CASSLTGVGGGYTF. The CDR3 DNA sequence: TGTGCCAGCAGCTTAACAGGGGTCGGTGGTGGCTACACCTTC.

This clone appeared a few times. The chain uses TRBV9 and TRBJ2-1; 9 bases map to TRBD2. Trimming removed 4 bases from V and 8 bases from J; junction bases left unmatched: 10. The germline V gene encodes CDR1 SGDLS and CDR2 YYNGEE. CDR3 length: 15 amino acids. The CDR3: CASSLRVAGVYEQFF. In DNA, the CDR3 is TGTGCCAGCAGCCTGAGGGTAGCGGGAGTGTATGAGCAGTTCTTC.

The J gene is TRBJ2-3, the V gene TRBV4-1, with D possibly TRBD2 on 5 matching bases. Germline V gene lookup returns CDR1 MGHRA and CDR2 YSYEKL. V dropped 4 bases and J dropped 7 bases, with 12 bases sitting between them. CDR3 size: 13 residues. The CDR3, as DNA: TGCGCCAGCAGCCCGGAGGCTACAAATACGCAGTATTTT. This gives the protein CASSPEATNTQYF.

The rearrangement joins TRBV6-6 to TRBJ1-2, with 9 bases lining up with TRBD1. Looked up from germline, CDR1 is MNHNY and CDR2 is SVGAGI (reference sequence). The V segment lost 6 bases and the J segment 2 bases; nucleotides outside the gene matches: 4. The CDR3 spans 14 residues. The CDR3 sequence: CASRIGTGNYGYTF. The CDR3, as DNA: TGTGCCAGCAGAATCGGGACAGGGAACTATGGCTACACCTTC.

This clone was counted between two and nine times. The chain links TRBV29-1 to TRBJ1-1; perhaps TRBD1 as D (6 bases). The CDR3 length is 13 residues. Per germline, CDR1 SQVTM and CDR2 ANQGSEA. The V gene lost 3 bases and the J gene lost 8 bases, with 16 bases spanning the gap. The CDR3 coding sequence is TGCAGCGTTGACCTCCCTGGAACAGGGGAAGCTTTCTTT. It specifies CSVDLPGTGEAFF.

The chain is built from TRBV29-1 and TRBJ1-3, with TRBD1 matching over 7 bases. Germline-derived CDR1 and CDR2 are SQVTM and ANQGSEA. This CDR3 contains 14 residues. Losses at the gene ends were 5 bases for V and 4 bases for J; bases not matched to a gene: 8. The chain's CDR3 is CSVRFGQAGNTIYF. For the CDR3, the DNA is TGCAGCGTTCGTTTTGGACAGGCGGGAAACACCATATATTTT.

V and J are TRBV5-1 and TRBJ1-5; 10 nucleotides match TRBD1. In germline, CDR1 is SGHRS, CDR2 YFSETQ. The ends lost 4 bases at V and 4 bases at J; junction bases unmatched: 5. This CDR3 is built from 15 residues. CDR3 DNA: TGCGCCAGCAGCGTGGGACAGGGGTTGAATCAGCCCCAGCATTTT. Protein product: CASSVGQGLNQPQHF.

The chain recombines TRBV29-1 with TRBJ2-3, with 7 bases matching TRBD2. This CDR3 contains 14 residues. The junction had 10 bases not matched to a gene; V was cut back by 6 bases and J by 4 bases. The V gene's germline CDR1 is SQVTM and CDR2 ANQGSEA. The CDR3 reads CSVGWSGNPDTQYF. CDR3 DNA sequence: TGCAGCGTAGGGTGGAGCGGGAACCCAGATACGCAGTATTTT.

This chain joins TRBV19 and TRBJ1-2; unclear D gene. Trimming took off 2 bases at V and 5 bases at J, with 9 bases between the two ends. This CDR3 has 13 amino acids. Per germline, CDR1 LNHDA and CDR2 SQIVND (reference sequence). CDR3 sequence reads: CASSISTEYGYTF. Written as DNA, the CDR3 is TGTGCCAGTAGTATAAGCACAGAATATGGCTACACCTTC.

This clone was observed once. The chain joins TRBV6-1 to TRBJ1-5; D remains ambiguous. The CDR3 totals 15 residues. Trimming shortened V by 2 bases and J by 3 bases, and 11 bases separated the two germline ends. Germline assignment: CDR1 MNHNS and CDR2 SASEGT. CDR3 bases: TGTGCCAGCAGTGAATCCCTGGCCCCCAATCAGCCCCAGCATTTT. Protein sequence: CASSESLAPNQPQHF.

The V and J genes are TRBV28 and TRBJ1-4, with 10 bases aligning to TRBD1. The CDR3 length is 16 residues. Germline CDR1 is MDHEN and CDR2 is SYDVKM. Trimming removed 7 bases from V and 7 bases from J; junction bases left unmatched: 12. The chain's CDR3 is CASISGSGTGVEKLFF. CDR3 DNA sequence: TGTGCCAGCATATCCGGATCCGGGACAGGGGTTGAAAAACTGTTTTTT.

V is TRBV4-2 and J is TRBJ2-7; D remains unclear. The germline CDR1 and CDR2 sequences are LGHNA and YNFKEQ. V lost 1 base and J lost 5, with 12 bases in between. The CDR3 totals 14 residues. The CDR3 DNA sequence: TGTGCCAGCAGCCAAGGATTAGAGTACGACGAGCAGTACTTC. Its translation: CASSQGLEYDEQYF.

The chain links TRBV7-8 to TRBJ1-2, with 7 positions matching TRBD1. Germline V lookup: CDR1 SGHVS, CDR2 FQNEAQ. The V segment lost 5 bases and the J segment 2 bases; nucleotides outside the gene matches: 2. This CDR3 is 13 amino acids long. The CDR3 coding sequence is TGTGCCAGCAGCGAGGACAGGAACTATGGCTACACCTTC. It codes for CASSEDRNYGYTF. The whole variable domain, remainder taken from reference TRBV7-8 and TRBJ1-2, is GAGVSQSPRYKVAKRGQDVALRCDPISGHVSLFWYQQALGQGPEFLTYFQNEAQLDKSGLPSDRFFAERPEGSVSTLKIQRTQQEDSAVYLCASSEDRNYGYTFGSGTRLTVV.

The chain couples TRBV18 to TRBJ1-2, with 7 bases identical to TRBD1. Germline V gene data show CDR1 as KGHSH and CDR2 as LQKENI. The trim removed 3 bases at V and 1 base at J, leaving 5 bases unmatched. CDR3 length equals 15 residues. The CDR3 loop is CASSPGGQRNYGYTF. CDR3 coding DNA: TGTGCCAGCTCACCTGGGGGACAGCGTAACTATGGCTACACCTTC.

The chain uses TRBV30 and TRBJ1-2, with a possible D match to TRBD1 (5 bases). The germline V and J ends were trimmed by 0 bases and 7 bases, with 12 bases remaining between them. The germline gives CDR1 GTSNPN, CDR2 SVGIG (reference sequence). The CDR3 runs to 13 residues. Written as DNA, the CDR3 is TGTGCCTGGAGTGTAGACAGTAGGGGTGGCTACACCTTC. Amino acid sequence: CAWSVDSRGGYTF.